Sequencing of this TCR beta chain was carried out in a study of cytomegalovirus exposure and HLA in healthy donors. Study results and caveats: The study found most TCR sequences rare, yet found some public TCRs in many donors. A list of around 160 TCR beta chains associated with cytomegalovirus was given. Later work showed greater clonal expansion in HLA-associated TCR beta chains than in equally common others. It is likely that the observed cluster of highly shared sequence variants was a sequencing artifact.

About this clone: Antigen unknown.

V was shortened by 3 bases and J by 4 bases, with 20 bases between the two germline ends. Germline V gene lookup returns CDR1 SGDLS and CDR2 YYNGEE. This CDR3 has 17 residues. Primers for the PCR totalled 60 Vbeta and 13 Jbeta. Using immunoSEQ multiplex PCR, the repertoire was profiled, and TCRdb retains in-frame clones only, with some absent. The sample gives 110,000 to 150,000 clones, 65% to 80% of which show up once; 8.8% is in the top ten. The sequence derives from a woman in her fifties or sixties in good health and CMV-seropositive. The rearrangement links TRBV9 to TRBJ1-3; possibly TRBD1 for D (5 bases). Source material: PBMCs. DNA of the CDR3: TGTGCCAGCAGCGAGGGCCCCTGGGGGGGGTCAGGAAACACCATATATTTT. As protein: CASSEGPWGGSGNTIYF.